These 12 T cell receptor beta chains share one sample of origin, sequenced in a study of blood T cell repertoires in COVID-19 (dated by TCRdb to 2018 to 2021). The library was obtained by the immunoSEQ multiplex PCR assay. The table comes from immuneACCESS by way of TCRdb, which keeps in-frame sequences with V and J called. Part of the clones is missing from these tables; in studies checked, under half for an unresolved V gene and the rest for unknown reasons. The sample table records 90,000 to 130,000 clones; approximately 89% of these occur just once. The ten largest make up roughly 4.5% of the sample. The specimen was peripheral blood. Receptors originate from a man aged 40-50 years with acute or convalescent COVID-19.

The J gene is TRBJ2-1, the V gene TRBV30, with 11 bases aligning to TRBD2. Trimming removed 0 bases from V and 0 bases from J; junction bases left unmatched: 10. The V gene's germline CDR1 is GTSNPN and CDR2 SVGIG (reference sequence). The CDR3 consists of 19 residues. CDR3 residues: CAWSVRRLAGGSSYNEQFF. The CDR3 bases are TGTGCCTGGAGTGTACGTCGGCTAGCGGGAGGTAGCTCCTACAATGAGCAGTTCTTC.

V is TRBV7-9 and J is TRBJ1-5; D unclear. Germline V gene sequence: CDR1 SEHNR, CDR2 FQNEAQ (reference sequence). CDR3 size: 13 residues. The V gene lost 5 bases and the J gene lost 5 bases, with 10 bases spanning the gap. CDR3 bases: TGTGCCAGCAGCCCAGATACCTATCAGCCCCAGCATTTT. Translating it yields CASSPDTYQPQHF.

The rearrangement links TRBV2 to TRBJ1-2, with D maybe TRBD1 (6 bases). V lost 5 bases and J 8 bases, leaving 18 bases between the germline ends. The CDR3 has 14 amino acids. From germline, CDR1 is SNHLY and CDR2 FYNNEI. CDR3 sequence reads: CASSPEDSGMGYTF. In DNA form, the CDR3 reads TGTGCCAGCAGTCCCGAGGACAGTGGGATGGGCTACACCTTC.

The chain couples TRBV7-3 to TRBJ2-7; D is perhaps TRBD2 (6 bases). Germline V gives CDR1 SGHTA, CDR2 FQGTGA. This CDR3 is 15 amino acids long. Trimming left V 3 bases short and J 4 bases short, with 16 bases between. For the CDR3, the DNA is TGTGCCAGCAGCTTTACTCCGGGGGAAGTATACGAGCAGTACTTC. Its translation: CASSFTPGEVYEQYF.

V usage is TRBV19 and J usage is TRBJ1-5; D remains ambiguous. The germline gives CDR1 LNHDA, CDR2 SQIVND (reference sequence). The V end lost 7 bases, the J end lost 2 bases, and 15 bases lay between the germline ends. The length of the CDR3 is 15 residues. The CDR3 protein is CASTPGVGGNQPQHF. The CDR3 region has the DNA TGTGCCAGTACCCCCGGGGTGGGAGGCAATCAGCCCCAGCATTTT.

This clone was counted between two and nine times. V and J are TRBV5-6 and TRBJ1-1, with 9 positions matching TRBD1. Germline V gene lookup returns CDR1 SGHDT and CDR2 YYEEEE. The length of the CDR3 is 16 residues. V lost 4 bases and J lost 3; bases outside the gene matches: 10. The CDR3 coding sequence is TGTGCCAGCAGCGCGTACAGGGGGCGCACGGACACTGAAGCTTTCTTT. It encodes CASSAYRGRTDTEAFF.

The rearrangement joins TRBV3-1 (or the pseudogene TRBV3-2) to TRBJ1-2; D is perhaps TRBD1 (5 bases). Germline CDR1 is LGHDT and CDR2 is YNNKEL (reference sequence). V was cut by 1 base and J by 8 bases, with 17 bases left in between. The CDR3 length is 15 residues. CDR3 amino acids: CASSQVDWQGGGYTF. In DNA form, the CDR3 reads TGTGCCAGCAGCCAAGTGGATTGGCAGGGAGGAGGCTACACCTTC.

The DNA for the CDR3 is TGTGCCATCACTGCGGGAGTCTCCTACGAGCAGTACTTC. The encoded protein is CAITAGVSYEQYF. This rearrangement joins TRBV10-3 to TRBJ2-7; TRBD2 matches at 7 bases. CDR3 length: 13 amino acids. Germline loops: CDR1 ENHRY, CDR2 SYGVKD. V lost 7 bases and J lost 0; bases outside the gene matches: 3.

This chain links TRBV18 with TRBJ1-1, with no clear D. From germline, CDR1 is KGHSH and CDR2 LQKENI. CDR3 size: 14 residues. Trimming removed 5 bases from V and 4 bases from J, with 14 bases in between. As DNA, the CDR3 is TGTGCCAGCTCAACTACGGGTCCGCTCACTGAAGCTTTCTTT. Protein product: CASSTTGPLTEAFF.

The V and J genes are TRBV14 and TRBJ2-3; the D gene is possibly TRBD2 (6 bases). Trimming took off 2 bases at V and 3 bases at J, with 15 bases between the two ends. The CDR3 loop spans 16 amino acids. Germline lookup yields CDR1 SGHDN and CDR2 FVKESK. CDR3 residues: CASSQSSPGVTDTQYF. In DNA form, the CDR3 reads TGTGCCAGCAGCCAATCCTCCCCGGGGGTTACAGATACGCAGTATTTT.

This sequence joins TRBV5-1 and TRBJ1-1, with no clear D. This CDR3 contains 12 residues. V shed 0 bases and J shed 3 bases, with 3 bases lying between them. CDR1 SGHRS and CDR2 YFSETQ come from the germline V gene. In nucleotides, the CDR3 is TGCGCCAGCAGCTTGGCAGACACTGAAGCTTTCTTT. Amino acid sequence: CASSLADTEAFF. The complete variable domain, with remaining parts taken from reference TRBV5-1 and TRBJ1-1, reads KAGVTQTPRYLIKTRGQQVTLSCSPISGHRSVSWYQQTPGQGLQFLFEYFSETQRNKGNFPGRFSGRQFSNSRSEMNVSTLELGDSALYLCASSLADTEAFFGQGTRLTVV.

The chain is built from TRBV3-1 (or the pseudogene TRBV3-2) and TRBJ1-2; 7 nucleotides align to TRBD1. The CDR3 extends over 14 amino acids. V lost 3 bases and J lost 6; bases outside the gene matches: 7. In germline, CDR1 is LGHDT, CDR2 YNNKEL (reference sequence). The CDR3 region is CASSQRLQGHGYTF. The DNA of the CDR3 is TGTGCCAGCAGCCAGAGATTACAGGGGCATGGCTACACCTTC.